This passage covers 11 T cell receptor beta chains from one sample sequenced in a study of cytomegalovirus exposure and HLA in healthy donors. Primers included in the PCR were 60 Vbeta and 13 Jbeta primers. Produced via immunoSEQ multiplex PCR; TCRdb's table is partial and in-frame only. The table has a few hundred thousand clones, approximately 70% seen once; the top ten hold 1.8%. The sequenced sample consisted of PBMCs. These receptors all stem from a woman aged 25 to 45 in good health and CMV-seronegative.

The chain recombines TRBV6-1 with TRBJ2-5; D possibly corresponds to TRBD2 (5 bases). The CDR3 is 13 residues long. V lost 6 bases and J lost 2, with 10 bases in between. Germline CDR1 is MNHNS and CDR2 is SASEGT. CDR3 protein: CASSGWEQETQYF. For the CDR3, the DNA is TGTGCCAGCAGCGGGTGGGAGCAAGAGACCCAGTACTTC.

The rearrangement joins TRBV11-2 to TRBJ1-1; D gene ambiguous. The CDR3 spans 14 residues. The V gene lost 1 base and the J gene lost 2 bases, with 8 bases spanning the gap. Germline V gives CDR1 SGHAT, CDR2 FQNNGV. CDR3 sequence (DNA): TGTGCCAGCAGCTTAGGGGCACCCAACACTGAAGCTTTCTTT. Its protein product is CASSLGAPNTEAFF. The whole variable domain, remainder taken from reference TRBV11-2 and TRBJ1-1, is EAGVAQSPRYKIIEKRQSVAFWCNPISGHATLYWYQQILGQGPKLLIQFQNNGVVDDSQLPKDRFSAERLKGVDSTLKIQPAKLEDSAVYLCASSLGAPNTEAFFGQGTRLTVV.

The rearrangement joins TRBV2 to TRBJ1-2; D uncertain. The CDR3 runs 14 residues. Germline assignment: CDR1 SNHLY and CDR2 FYNNEI. V shed 3 bases and J shed 7 bases, with 15 bases lying between them. DNA for the CDR3: TGTGCCAGCAGTGAGTCGGTCTCATCGGGTGGCTACACCTTC. Translated: CASSESVSSGGYTF.

The J gene is TRBJ2-3, the V gene TRBV6-1; perhaps TRBD1 as D (7 bases). The germline V gene has CDR1 MNHNS and CDR2 SASEGT. Trimming shortened V by 0 bases and J by 5 bases, and 12 bases separated the two germline ends. This CDR3 is built from 15 residues. CDR3 loop: CASSEAARGEDTQYF. As DNA, the CDR3 is TGTGCCAGCAGTGAAGCAGCCAGGGGGGAAGATACGCAGTATTTT.

The chain couples TRBV6-1 to TRBJ1-1; the D gene is possibly TRBD1 (6 bases). Trimming removed 6 bases from V and 2 bases from J, with 10 bases in between. The germline V gene encodes CDR1 MNHNS and CDR2 SASEGT. The CDR3 runs 13 residues. CDR3 bases: TGTGCCAGCAGCGGACAGAAAAACACTGAAGCTTTCTTT. This gives the protein CASSGQKNTEAFF.

The chain couples TRBV29-1 to TRBJ2-7; 7 nucleotides agree with TRBD2. The CDR3 is made up of 16 amino acids. Losses at the gene ends were 6 bases for V and 2 bases for J; bases not matched to a gene: 16. Germline V gives CDR1 SQVTM, CDR2 ANQGSEA. The CDR3, as DNA: TGCAGCGTCCGGGACGTTTCGGGACTATGGACCTACGAGCAGTACTTC. It codes for CSVRDVSGLWTYEQYF.

This chain uses TRBV5-4 with TRBJ1-1, with D possibly TRBD1 on 5 matching bases. Germline V gene data show CDR1 as SGHNT and CDR2 as YYREEE (reference sequence). The ends were cut back, 2 bases at V and 4 bases at J, with 12 bases in the middle. The length of the CDR3 is 14 residues. In DNA, the CDR3 is TGTGCCAGCAGCTTTCTGGGGCAGGGCACTGAAGCTTTCTTT. Translated: CASSFLGQGTEAFF.

On this clone itself: The sample contains more than one DNA sequence encoding this CDR3. V and J are TRBV30 and TRBJ1-5; D remains unclear. Per germline, CDR1 GTSNPN and CDR2 SVGIG (reference sequence). V was cut by 1 base and J by 2 bases, with 3 bases left in between. The CDR3 has 12 residues. CDR3 region: CAWSGGNQPQHF. The CDR3 DNA sequence: TGTGCCTGGAGTGGCGGCAATCAGCCCCAGCATTTT.

The V gene is TRBV9, the J gene TRBJ2-3; weak D call: TRBD1 (6 bases). Germline assignment: CDR1 SGDLS and CDR2 YYNGEE. Trimming shortened V by 4 bases and J by 1 base, and 19 bases separated the two germline ends. The CDR3 totals 17 residues. The CDR3 DNA reads TGTGCCAGCAGCACCCGGGACAACCTTCTCGGCACAGATACGCAGTATTTT. It yields the protein CASSTRDNLLGTDTQYF.

The chain recombines TRBV9 with TRBJ1-5; D uncertain. Trimming took off 0 bases at V and 5 bases at J, with 12 bases between the two ends. The CDR3 runs to 15 residues. Germline V gives CDR1 SGDLS, CDR2 YYNGEE. The CDR3 coding sequence is TGTGCCAGCAGCGTAGATCCCCTCGGGGATCAGCCCCAGCATTTT. It is translated as CASSVDPLGDQPQHF.

The rearrangement uses TRBV14 and TRBJ2-3; a possible D gene is TRBD1 (5 bases). The CDR3 is 17 amino acids. The germline V gene has CDR1 SGHDN and CDR2 FVKESK. Trimming removed 1 base at V and 6 bases at J, with 20 bases between. CDR3 protein: CASSQVVLGPGMDTQYF. CDR3 in DNA: TGTGCCAGCAGCCAAGTCGTACTGGGGCCGGGCATGGATACGCAGTATTTT.